A single sample gave rise to the 26 T cell receptor beta chains below, sequenced in a study of shared clonotypes between healthy human individuals. The data were produced by immunoSEQ multiplex PCR, yet TCRdb's version contains in-frame clones alone and is incomplete. Of over 400,000 clones listed, 90% to 97% were seen once; the top ten hold around 0.066%. Specimen: naive CD4+ T cells sorted from blood. As to subset: CD45RA+ positively selected. The receptors originated from a woman aged 25 to 45 in good health.

V usage is TRBV7-9 and J usage is TRBJ2-1; weak D call: TRBD2 (6 bases). Trimming cost V 7 bases and J 3 bases, with 16 bases left between them. This CDR3 is 15 amino acids long. Germline CDR1 and CDR2: SEHNR and FQNEAQ (reference sequence). CDR3: CASNSRGTFYNEQFF. DNA for the CDR3: TGTGCCAGCAACTCCAGAGGGACTTTCTACAATGAGCAGTTCTTC.

The V gene is TRBV7-9, the J gene TRBJ1-1; possibly TRBD1 for D (5 bases). Germline CDR1 SEHNR, CDR2 FQNEAQ (reference sequence). The CDR3 sequence is 14 residues long. V lost 2 bases to trimming and J lost 4 bases, with 11 bases between them. Here the CDR3 reads CASSLTGPGTEAFF. CDR3 DNA: TGTGCCAGCAGCTTAACAGGTCCGGGCACTGAAGCTTTCTTT.

The CDR3, as DNA: TGTGCCAGTCTCCTTGAGGCCGTATCTGGAAACACCATATATTTT. Residues: CASLLEAVSGNTIYF. This chain joins TRBV19 and TRBJ1-3; no firm D call. Germline CDR1 LNHDA, CDR2 SQIVND (reference sequence). This CDR3 is 15 amino acids long. V shed 8 bases and J shed 1 base, with 15 bases lying between them.

The genes are TRBV15 and TRBJ2-3, with 12 positions matching TRBD2. Germline V gene data show CDR1 as LNHNV and CDR2 as YYDKDF (reference sequence). Trimming removed 2 bases from V and 6 bases from J; junction bases left unmatched: 12. The CDR3 length is 18 residues. The CDR3 DNA sequence: TGTGCCACCAGCAGATCAACGGGTAGCGGACTAGCGGGGGATACGCAGTATTTT. Its protein is CATSRSTGSGLAGDTQYF.

The J gene is TRBJ2-7, the V gene TRBV18; 10 nucleotides match TRBD2. In germline, CDR1 is KGHSH, CDR2 LQKENI. V shed 1 base and J 4 bases; nucleotides not matched to a gene: 4. This CDR3 comprises 15 residues. CDR3 in amino acids: CASSPLPAGGYEQYF. The DNA of the CDR3 is TGTGCCAGCTCACCACTTCCAGCGGGAGGGTACGAGCAGTACTTC.

V and J are TRBV7-2 and TRBJ2-7; D is perhaps TRBD1 or TRBD2 (7 bases each). The germline V gene has CDR1 SGHTA and CDR2 FQGNSA. This CDR3 spans 15 amino acids. Trimming removed 5 bases at V and 3 bases at J, with 17 bases between. This CDR3 is CASSLSGGQLYEQYF. The CDR3, as DNA: TGTGCCAGCAGCCTTTCGGGGGGACAGCTCTACGAGCAGTACTTC. The full variable domain, its missing parts supplied by reference TRBV7-2 and TRBJ2-7, is GAGVSQSPSNKVTEKGKDVELRCDPISGHTALYWYRQSLGQGLEFLIYFQGNSAPDKSGLPSDRFSAERTGGSVSTLTIQRTQQEDSAVYLCASSLSGGQLYEQYFGPGTRLTVT.

This CDR3 reads CASRSSSGAQYEQYF. As DNA, the CDR3 is TGTGCCAGCAGATCCTCAAGCGGGGCGCAGTACGAGCAGTACTTC. The gene calls are TRBV6-5 and TRBJ2-7; 7 nucleotides line up with TRBD2. After removal of 6 bases from V and 4 bases from J, the junction contained 12 bases not matched to a gene. Germline loops: CDR1 MNHEY, CDR2 SVGAGI. The CDR3 is 15 residues long.

The chain combines TRBV6-4 with TRBJ1-1, with TRBD1 identical over 9 bases. The trim removed 0 bases at V and 1 base at J, leaving 15 bases unmatched. Germline V lookup: CDR1 MRHNA, CDR2 SNTAGT. The length of the CDR3 is 20 residues. The CDR3 reads CASSDSNRGPRGDWNTEAFF. CDR3 DNA: TGTGCCAGCAGTGACTCGAACAGGGGGCCGCGGGGTGATTGGAACACTGAAGCTTTCTTT.

The chain combines TRBV6-5 with TRBJ2-7, with TRBD2 matching 7 bases. Germline CDR1 reads MNHEY; CDR2 reads SVGAGI. V shed 2 bases, J shed 2 bases, and the junction held 6 bases outside the gene matches. The CDR3 is 15 residues long. CDR3 sequence: CASSYEREPTYEQYF. Written as DNA, the CDR3 is TGTGCCAGCAGTTACGAGCGGGAACCAACCTACGAGCAGTACTTC.

CDR3: CSAKGTLSYEQYF. DNA for the CDR3: TGCAGCGCCAAGGGCACCTTATCCTACGAGCAGTACTTC. This sequence joins TRBV29-1 and TRBJ2-7; D gene unclear. The CDR3 runs 13 residues. Trimming stripped 7 bases from V and 1 base from J, with 14 bases between. CDR1 is SQVTM, CDR2 ANQGSEA, per germline.

This chain joins TRBV15 and TRBJ1-2, with D possibly being TRBD1 (6 bases). V lost 1 base and J lost 5, with 11 bases in between. The germline gives CDR1 LNHNV, CDR2 YYDKDF (reference sequence). This CDR3 contains 14 residues. The CDR3 DNA sequence: TGTGCCACCAGCAGAGCAAGGACAGATTATGGCTACACCTTC. Its protein product is CATSRARTDYGYTF. Filled out from reference TRBV15 and TRBJ1-2, the complete variable domain reads DAMVIQNPRYQVTQFGKPVTLSCSQTLNHNVMYWYQQKSSQAPKLLFHYYDKDFNNEADTPDNFQSRRPNTSFCFLDIRSPGLGDTAMYLCATSRARTDYGYTFGSGTRLTVV.

The chain couples TRBV18 to TRBJ2-2; 12 nucleotides align to TRBD2. Germline V gene data show CDR1 as KGHSH and CDR2 as LQKENI. The CDR3 consists of 15 residues. Trimming removed 4 bases from V and 5 bases from J; junction bases left unmatched: 2. This CDR3 is CASSRTSGITGELFF. The CDR3 DNA is TGTGCCAGCTCACGGACTAGCGGGATTACCGGGGAGCTGTTTTTT.

The chain carries TRBV5-1 and TRBJ2-1; perhaps TRBD2 as D (6 bases). The germline V gene encodes CDR1 SGHRS and CDR2 YFSETQ. This CDR3 is 17 amino acids long. V lost 0 bases and J 7 bases, leaving 20 bases between the germline ends. This chain's CDR3 is CASSLGLGTRTKNEQFF. DNA for the CDR3: TGCGCCAGCAGCTTGGGACTTGGGACTCGAACCAAAAATGAGCAGTTCTTC. The whole variable domain, remainder taken from reference TRBV5-1 and TRBJ2-1, is KAGVTQTPRYLIKTRGQQVTLSCSPISGHRSVSWYQQTPGQGLQFLFEYFSETQRNKGNFPGRFSGRQFSNSRSEMNVSTLELGDSALYLCASSLGLGTRTKNEQFFGPGTRLTVL.

The gene calls are TRBV19 and TRBJ2-2, with 8 bases lining up with TRBD1. With V trimmed by 8 bases and J by 1 base, 0 bases remained unmatched. There are 13 residues in the CDR3. Per the germline V gene, CDR1 is LNHDA and CDR2 is SQIVND (reference sequence). CDR3 loop: CASGTGNTGELFF. DNA for the CDR3: TGTGCCAGTGGGACAGGGAACACCGGGGAGCTGTTTTTT.

V and J are TRBV7-2 and TRBJ2-2; D is unclear. Germline-derived CDR1 and CDR2 are SGHTA and FQGNSA. The CDR3 is 14 residues long. Trimming took 2 bases from V and 4 from J, leaving 8 bases between them. CDR3 loop: CASSLSLSTGELFF. The CDR3 DNA sequence: TGTGCCAGCAGCTTAAGTCTGTCCACCGGGGAGCTGTTTTTT.

V usage is TRBV15 and J usage is TRBJ2-1; D perhaps matches TRBD2 (5 bases). V lost 4 bases and J 8 bases, leaving 12 bases between the germline ends. The CDR3 spans 13 residues. Germline values: CDR1 LNHNV, CDR2 YYDKDF (reference sequence). As DNA, the CDR3 is TGTGCCACCAGCAAAATTGAGGGCCATGAGCAGTTCTTC. It codes for CATSKIEGHEQFF.

The chain employs TRBV7-2 and TRBJ2-1, with D possibly matching TRBD2 (6 bases). V lost 6 bases to trimming and J lost 4 bases, with 16 bases between them. The CDR3 is made up of 15 amino acids. The germline CDR1 and CDR2 sequences are SGHTA and FQGNSA. This CDR3 is CASSPPGLHYNEQFF. CDR3 bases: TGTGCCAGCAGTCCCCCGGGACTCCATTACAATGAGCAGTTCTTC.

The chain uses TRBV6-1 and TRBJ2-5; 7 bases match TRBD1. CDR1 and CDR2 from the germline V gene are MNHNS and SASEGT. This CDR3 is 14 amino acids long. Germline trimming cut 4 bases from V and 5 bases from J; bases unmatched to any gene: 7. The CDR3 loop is CASSGDRVAETQYF. The CDR3 nucleotides are TGTGCCAGCAGTGGTGACAGGGTTGCGGAGACCCAGTACTTC.

The chain has TRBV11-2 and TRBJ2-5; 8 bases align to TRBD2. Trimming took 5 bases from V and 1 from J; bases not matched to a gene: 9. The germline CDR1 and CDR2 sequences are SGHAT and FQNNGV. CDR3 size: 16 residues. The CDR3 spells CASSLKWAGGQETQYF. CDR3 DNA sequence: TGTGCCAGCAGCCTAAAGTGGGCGGGGGGCCAAGAGACCCAGTACTTC.

The genes are TRBV29-1 and TRBJ1-2; D unclear. There are 12 residues in the CDR3. V was shortened by 7 bases and J by 3 bases, with 12 bases between the two germline ends. The germline V gene has CDR1 SQVTM and CDR2 ANQGSEA. In DNA form, the CDR3 reads TGCAGCGGGGGATCAGGATACTATGGCTACACCTTC. Translating it yields CSGGSGYYGYTF.

This chain links TRBV6-5 with TRBJ2-7; 9 bases are shared with TRBD2. CDR1 and CDR2 (germline): MNHEY, SVGAGI. CDR3 length: 16 amino acids. V lost 2 bases to trimming and J lost 0 bases; unmatched junction nucleotides: 5. The chain's CDR3 is CASSYTTSGSSYEQYF. CDR3 sequence (DNA): TGTGCCAGCAGTTACACGACTAGCGGTAGCTCCTACGAGCAGTACTTC.

The chain combines TRBV5-5 with TRBJ2-7; possibly TRBD1 for D (6 bases). The V and J ends lost 4 bases and 5 bases respectively, with 13 bases between them. From germline, CDR1 is SGHKS and CDR2 YYEKEE (reference sequence). The CDR3 runs to 13 residues. DNA of the CDR3: TGTGCCAGCAGCGCGGACAGAATGAACGAGCAGTACTTC. Residues: CASSADRMNEQYF.

The chain employs TRBV6-6 and TRBJ2-7; maybe TRBD2 (6 bases). Trimming removed 6 bases at V and 3 bases at J, with 12 bases between. Germline-derived CDR1 and CDR2 are MNHNY and SVGAGI (reference sequence). CDR3 size: 13 residues. The CDR3 region is CASSPVGGYEQYF. As DNA, the CDR3 is TGTGCCAGCAGCCCTGTGGGAGGCTACGAGCAGTACTTC.

V usage is TRBV2 and J usage is TRBJ1-5, with TRBD1 matching over 9 bases. Germline CDR1 and CDR2: SNHLY and FYNNEI. The CDR3 is made up of 14 amino acids. V gave up 4 bases and J gave up 7 bases; unmatched junction bases: 5. CDR3 coding DNA: TGTGCCAGCAGTGGGGACAGGGTAGGCCAGCCCCAGCATTTT. It encodes CASSGDRVGQPQHF.

The rearrangement links TRBV5-1 to TRBJ2-7; D is tentatively TRBD1 or TRBD2 (5 bases each). The V gene's germline CDR1 is SGHRS and CDR2 YFSETQ. The CDR3 spans 15 residues. V was trimmed by 0 bases and J by 1 base, leaving 11 bases between them. This chain's CDR3 is CASSLARDPSYEQYF. The CDR3 nucleotides read TGCGCCAGCAGCTTGGCCCGGGACCCGTCCTACGAGCAGTACTTC.

The rearrangement joins TRBV9 to TRBJ1-3; D is ambiguous. Germline V CDR1 and CDR2: SGDLS, YYNGEE. The CDR3 is made up of 12 amino acids. Deletions cut 6 bases from V and 2 bases from J, with 6 bases between. CDR3 region: CASTKPGNTIYF. CDR3 nucleotides: TGTGCCAGCACCAAACCTGGAAACACCATATATTTT.